This T cell receptor beta chain was profiled in a study of post-analysis software for immune sequencing data. Notes on the study in general: There was significantly lower normalized Chao1 diversity in multiple sclerosis patients than in controls. Comparison of patients with controls showed 4 to 6 TRBV segments more frequent in patients, TRBV5-6, TRBV5-1 and TRBV20-1 among them.

Unique molecular identifiers featured in each of the TCR beta cDNA libraries. A single record per CDR3 protein comes from TCRdb applying MiXCR to the PCR reads. Among fewer than 850,000 distinct CDR3 sequences listed, 25% to 30% were seen once. This CDR3 has 14 residues. Germline V gene data show CDR1 as MNHNY and CDR2 as SVGAGI (reference sequence). Between the trimmed V and J ends, which lost 10 bases and 2 bases, there was a span of 17 bases. This clonotype was picked up a small number of times. Its antigen is not known. This TCR was sampled from a girl aged 10 to 17 with multiple sclerosis. Sequenced material: blood. The rearrangement uses TRBV6-6 and TRBJ2-5, with a possible D match to TRBD1 (6 bases). The CDR3 region has the DNA TGTGCCACCCAACGACCTGACAGGCAAGAGACCCAGTACTTC. This encodes CATQRPDRQETQYF.